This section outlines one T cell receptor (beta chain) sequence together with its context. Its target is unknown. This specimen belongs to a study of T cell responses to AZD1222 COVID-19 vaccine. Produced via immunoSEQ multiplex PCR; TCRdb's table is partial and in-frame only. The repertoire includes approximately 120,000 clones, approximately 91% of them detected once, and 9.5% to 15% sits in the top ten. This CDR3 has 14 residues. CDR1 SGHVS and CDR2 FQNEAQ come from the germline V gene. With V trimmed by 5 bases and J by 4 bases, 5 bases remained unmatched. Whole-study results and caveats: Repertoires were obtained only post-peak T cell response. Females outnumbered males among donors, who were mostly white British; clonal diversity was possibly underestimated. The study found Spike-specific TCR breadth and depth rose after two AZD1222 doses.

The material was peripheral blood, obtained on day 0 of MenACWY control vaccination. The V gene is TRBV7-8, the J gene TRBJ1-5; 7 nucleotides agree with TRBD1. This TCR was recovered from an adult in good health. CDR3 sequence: CASSPGTANQPQHF. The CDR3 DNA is TGTGCCAGCAGCCCCGGGACAGCGAATCAGCCCCAGCATTTT.